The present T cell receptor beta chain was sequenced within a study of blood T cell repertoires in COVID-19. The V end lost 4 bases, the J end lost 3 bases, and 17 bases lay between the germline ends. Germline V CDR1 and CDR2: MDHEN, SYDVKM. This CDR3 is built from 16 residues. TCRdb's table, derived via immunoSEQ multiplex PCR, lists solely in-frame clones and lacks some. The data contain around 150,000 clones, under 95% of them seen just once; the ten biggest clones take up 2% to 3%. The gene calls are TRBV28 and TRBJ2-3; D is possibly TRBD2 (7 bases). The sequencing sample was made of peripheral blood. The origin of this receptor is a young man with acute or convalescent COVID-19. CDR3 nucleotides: TGTGCCAGCAGTTCACCCTCAGGGGAGGGGACAGATACGCAGTATTTT. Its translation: CASSSPSGEGTDTQYF.